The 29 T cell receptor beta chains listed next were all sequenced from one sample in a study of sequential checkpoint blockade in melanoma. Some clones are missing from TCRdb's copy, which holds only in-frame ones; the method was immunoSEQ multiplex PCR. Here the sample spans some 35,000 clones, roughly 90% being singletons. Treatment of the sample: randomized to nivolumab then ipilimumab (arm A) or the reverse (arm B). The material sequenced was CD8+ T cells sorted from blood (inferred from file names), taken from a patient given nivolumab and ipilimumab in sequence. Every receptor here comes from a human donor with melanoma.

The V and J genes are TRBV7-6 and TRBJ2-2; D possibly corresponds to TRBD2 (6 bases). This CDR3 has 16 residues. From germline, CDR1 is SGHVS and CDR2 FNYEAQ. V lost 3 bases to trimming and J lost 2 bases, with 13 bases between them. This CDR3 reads CASSFSGTFNTGELFF. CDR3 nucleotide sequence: TGTGCCAGCAGCTTTTCCGGGACTTTCAACACCGGGGAGCTGTTTTTT.

The CDR3 here is CASSAPPGLAGAYEQYF. The CDR3 region has the DNA TGTGCCAGCAGTGCGCCGCCGGGACTAGCGGGAGCCTACGAGCAGTACTTC. The chain couples TRBV27 to TRBJ2-7; 14 bases align to TRBD2. The CDR3 length is 17 residues. Germline assignment: CDR1 MNHEY and CDR2 SMNVEV (reference sequence). V shed 5 bases, J shed 2 bases, and the junction held 8 bases outside the gene matches.

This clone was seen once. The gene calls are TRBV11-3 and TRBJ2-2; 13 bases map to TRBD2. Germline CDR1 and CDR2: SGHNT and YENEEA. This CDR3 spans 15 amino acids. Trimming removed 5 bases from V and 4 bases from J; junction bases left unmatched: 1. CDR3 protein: CASSRTSGGTGELFF. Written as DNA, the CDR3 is TGTGCCAGCAGCCGGACTAGCGGGGGCACCGGGGAGCTGTTTTTT.

The CDR3 region has the DNA TGTGCCAGCAGCTTAGGGGACGGACAGTCCTACAATGAGCAGTTCTTC. It translates to CASSLGDGQSYNEQFF. V gene TRBV7-9 combines with J gene TRBJ2-1, with D perhaps TRBD1 (6 bases). Germline V gene lookup returns CDR1 SEHNR and CDR2 FQNEAQ (reference sequence). Trimming left V 1 base short and J 1 base short, with 11 bases between. This CDR3 has 16 residues. Full variable domain (missing parts from reference TRBV7-9 and TRBJ2-1): DTGVSQNPRHKITKRGQNVTFRCDPISEHNRLYWYRQTLGQGPEFLTYFQNEAQLEKSRLLSDRFSAERPKGSFSTLEIQRTEQGDSAMYLCASSLGDGQSYNEQFFGPGTRLTVL.

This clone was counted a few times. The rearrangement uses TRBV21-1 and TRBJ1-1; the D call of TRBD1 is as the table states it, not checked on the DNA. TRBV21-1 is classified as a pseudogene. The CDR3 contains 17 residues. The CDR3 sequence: CASSTGGVAGCRTEAFF. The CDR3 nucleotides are TGTGCCAGCAGCACTGGGGGCGTAGCAGGGTGCAGGACTGAAGCTTTCTTT.

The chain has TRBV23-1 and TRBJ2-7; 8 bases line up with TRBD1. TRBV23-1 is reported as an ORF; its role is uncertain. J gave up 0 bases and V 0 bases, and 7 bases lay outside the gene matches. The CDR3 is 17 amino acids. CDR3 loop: CASSQSGKGQVSYEQYF. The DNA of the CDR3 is TGCGCCAGCAGTCAATCGGGCAAGGGACAGGTCTCCTACGAGCAGTACTTC.

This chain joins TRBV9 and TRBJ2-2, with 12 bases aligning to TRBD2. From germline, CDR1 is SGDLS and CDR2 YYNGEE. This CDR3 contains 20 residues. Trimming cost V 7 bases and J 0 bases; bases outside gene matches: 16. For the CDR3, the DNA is TGTGCCAGCGGGACCCCTCTAGCGGGAGGGCGATTCGCGAACACCGGGGAGCTGTTTTTT. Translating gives CASGTPLAGGRFANTGELFF.

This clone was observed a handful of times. Here the CDR3 reads CASSYSGSRYEQYF. Here the CDR3 DNA reads TGTGCCAGCAGCTATAGCGGGAGTCGTTACGAGCAGTACTTC. The chain carries TRBV7-9 and TRBJ2-7; 9 nucleotides agree with TRBD2. Germline CDR1 SEHNR, CDR2 FQNEAQ (reference sequence). The CDR3 is made up of 14 amino acids. The ends lost 4 bases at V and 4 bases at J; junction bases unmatched: 5.

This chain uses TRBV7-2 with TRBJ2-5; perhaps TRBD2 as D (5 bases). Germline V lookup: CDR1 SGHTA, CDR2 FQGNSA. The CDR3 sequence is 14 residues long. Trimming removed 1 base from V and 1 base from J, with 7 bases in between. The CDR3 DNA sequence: TGTGCCAGCAGCTTAGTCGGGATCCAAGAGACCCAGTACTTC. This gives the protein CASSLVGIQETQYF.

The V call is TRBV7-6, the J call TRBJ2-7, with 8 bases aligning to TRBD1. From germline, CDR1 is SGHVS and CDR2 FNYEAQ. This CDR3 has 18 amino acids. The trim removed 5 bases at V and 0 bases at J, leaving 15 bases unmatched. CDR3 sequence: CASSLRTGRVPFSYEQYV. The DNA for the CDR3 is TGTGCCAGCAGCCTGCGGACAGGGAGAGTGCCCTTCTCCTACGAGCAGTACGTC.

This CDR3 is CASSVGGGGDFVWTQYF. CDR3 bases: TGTGCCAGCAGCGTAGGGGGCGGCGGGGACTTTGTATGGACCCAGTACTTC. The genes are TRBV9 and TRBJ2-5, with a possible D match to TRBD2 (6 bases). The V end was cut by 0 bases, the J end by 7 bases, with 22 bases between. The CDR3 is 17 amino acids. Germline V CDR1 and CDR2: SGDLS, YYNGEE.

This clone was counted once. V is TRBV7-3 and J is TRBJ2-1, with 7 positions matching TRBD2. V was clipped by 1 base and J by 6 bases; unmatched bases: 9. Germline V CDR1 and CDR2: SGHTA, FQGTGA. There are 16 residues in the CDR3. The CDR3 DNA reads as TGTGCCAGCAGCTTAAGGACTAGGTGGGAGGGCAATGAGCAGTTCTTC. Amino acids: CASSLRTRWEGNEQFF. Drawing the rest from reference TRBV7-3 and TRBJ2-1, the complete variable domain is GAGVSQTPSNKVTEKGKYVELRCDPISGHTALYWYRQSLGQGPEFLIYFQGTGAADDSGLPNDRFFAVRPEGSVSTLKIQRTERGDSAVYLCASSLRTRWEGNEQFFGPGTRLTVL.

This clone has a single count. CDR3 nucleotides: TGTGCCAGCAGCGCGCCTCTCGGTGAAAGCTCTGGGGCCAACGTCCTGACTTTC. The encoded protein is CASSAPLGESSGANVLTF. The rearrangement uses TRBV9 and TRBJ2-6; no reliable D call. Trimming took off 3 bases at V and 0 bases at J, with 16 bases between the two ends. Germline lookup yields CDR1 SGDLS and CDR2 YYNGEE. CDR3 length: 18 amino acids.

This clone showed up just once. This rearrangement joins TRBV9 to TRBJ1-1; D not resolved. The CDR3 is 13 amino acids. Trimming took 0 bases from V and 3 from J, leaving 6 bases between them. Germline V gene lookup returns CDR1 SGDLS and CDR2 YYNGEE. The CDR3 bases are TGTGCCAGCAGCGTAGGCGGGTACACTGAAGCTTTCTTT. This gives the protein CASSVGGYTEAFF. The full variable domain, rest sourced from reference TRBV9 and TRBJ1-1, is DSGVTQTPKHLITATGQRVTLRCSPRSGDLSVYWYQQSLDQGLQFLIQYYNGEERAKGNILERFSAQQFPDLHSELNLSSLELGDSALYFCASSVGGYTEAFFGQGTRLTVV.

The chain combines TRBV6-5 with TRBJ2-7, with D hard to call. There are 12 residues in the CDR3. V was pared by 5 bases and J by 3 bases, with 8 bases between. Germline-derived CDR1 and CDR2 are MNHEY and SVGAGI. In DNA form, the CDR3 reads TGTGCCAGCAGTGACTGGAGCTACGAGCAGTACTTC. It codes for CASSDWSYEQYF.

The CDR3 region is CASSPGPRGEQYF. In nucleotides, the CDR3 is TGTGCCAGCAGCCCCGGACCCCGGGGAGAGCAGTACTTC. The rearrangement joins TRBV6-6 to TRBJ2-7; TRBD2 might be the D (5 bases). The V and J ends lost 6 bases and 7 bases respectively, with 16 bases between them. CDR3 length: 13 residues. In germline, CDR1 is MNHNY, CDR2 SVGAGI (reference sequence).

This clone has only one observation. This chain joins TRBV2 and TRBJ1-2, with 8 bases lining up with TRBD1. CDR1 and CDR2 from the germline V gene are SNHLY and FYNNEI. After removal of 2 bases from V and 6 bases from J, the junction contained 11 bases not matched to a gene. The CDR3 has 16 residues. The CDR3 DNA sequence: TGTGCCAGCAGTGAAACAGGCACGCAGGGGGCGAATGGCTACACCTTC. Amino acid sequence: CASSETGTQGANGYTF.

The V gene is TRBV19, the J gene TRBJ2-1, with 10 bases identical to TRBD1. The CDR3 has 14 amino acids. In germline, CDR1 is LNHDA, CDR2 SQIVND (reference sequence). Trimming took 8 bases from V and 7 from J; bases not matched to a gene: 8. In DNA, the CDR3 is TGTGCCAGTCGGACAGGGGGATTCTTAAATGAGCAGTTCTTC. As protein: CASRTGGFLNEQFF.

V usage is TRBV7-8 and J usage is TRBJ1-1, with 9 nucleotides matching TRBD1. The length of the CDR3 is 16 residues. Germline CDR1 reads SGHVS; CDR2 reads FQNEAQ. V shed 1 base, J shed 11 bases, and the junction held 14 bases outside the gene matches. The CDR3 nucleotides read TGTGCCAGCAGCTTAGAAGGGGTTACGGGACAGGGTGGGGCTTTCTTT. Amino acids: CASSLEGVTGQGGAFF.

CDR3 DNA sequence: TGTGCCAGCAGCGATGATACAATGAAGACCCAGTACTTC. It yields the protein CASSDDTMKTQYF. The chain has TRBV7-6 and TRBJ2-5; no clear D gene. V dropped 5 bases and J dropped 6 bases, with 13 bases sitting between them. This CDR3 region has 13 residues. Germline loops: CDR1 SGHVS, CDR2 FNYEAQ.

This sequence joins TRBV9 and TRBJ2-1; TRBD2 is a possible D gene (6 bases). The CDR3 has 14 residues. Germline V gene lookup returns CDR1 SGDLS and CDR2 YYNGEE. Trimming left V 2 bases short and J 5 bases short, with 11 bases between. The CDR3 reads CASSVPPGDNEQFF. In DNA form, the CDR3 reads TGTGCCAGCAGCGTCCCCCCGGGAGACAATGAGCAGTTCTTC.

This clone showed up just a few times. The CDR3 coding sequence is TGTGCCAGTAGTATAGGGTCAGGGGAAGCCTACGAGCAGTACTTC. This sequence encodes CASSIGSGEAYEQYF. The chain combines TRBV19 with TRBJ2-7; D is possibly TRBD1 (6 bases). The germline CDR1 and CDR2 sequences are LNHDA and SQIVND (reference sequence). Trimming removed 1 base from V and 2 bases from J, with 12 bases in between. This CDR3 is 15 amino acids long.

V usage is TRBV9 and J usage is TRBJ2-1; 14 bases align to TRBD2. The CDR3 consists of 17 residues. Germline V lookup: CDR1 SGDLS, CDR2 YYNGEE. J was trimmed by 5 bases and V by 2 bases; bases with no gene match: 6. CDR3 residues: CASSVTGTSGSNNEQFF. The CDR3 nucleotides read TGTGCCAGCAGCGTGACAGGGACTAGCGGGAGTAACAATGAGCAGTTCTTC.

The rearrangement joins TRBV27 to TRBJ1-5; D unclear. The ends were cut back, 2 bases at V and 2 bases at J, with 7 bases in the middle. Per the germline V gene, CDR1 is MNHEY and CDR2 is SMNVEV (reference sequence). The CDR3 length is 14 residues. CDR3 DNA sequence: TGTGCCAGCAGTTTAGTGCAGGGCAATCAGCCCCAGCATTTT. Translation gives CASSLVQGNQPQHF.

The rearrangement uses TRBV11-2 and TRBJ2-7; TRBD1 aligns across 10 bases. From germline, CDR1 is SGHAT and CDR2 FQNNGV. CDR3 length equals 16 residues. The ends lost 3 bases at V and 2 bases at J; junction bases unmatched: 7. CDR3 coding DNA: TGTGCCAGCAGCTTGGCAGGGGACAGGGGAACCTACGAGCAGTACGTC. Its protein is CASSLAGDRGTYEQYV.

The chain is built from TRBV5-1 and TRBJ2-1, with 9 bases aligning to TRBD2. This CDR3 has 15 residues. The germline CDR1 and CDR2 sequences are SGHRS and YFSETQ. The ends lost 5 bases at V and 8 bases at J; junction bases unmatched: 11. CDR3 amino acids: CASRPIAGVLDEQFF. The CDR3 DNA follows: TGCGCCAGCAGACCAATAGCGGGAGTTTTAGATGAGCAGTTCTTC.

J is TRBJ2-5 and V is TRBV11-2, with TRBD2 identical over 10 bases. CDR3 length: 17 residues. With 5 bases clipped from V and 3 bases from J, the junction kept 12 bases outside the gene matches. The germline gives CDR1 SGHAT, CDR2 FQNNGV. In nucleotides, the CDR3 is TGTGCCAGCAGCCCGGGGGGGGCTAGCGGGAGAGAAGAGACCCAGTACTTC. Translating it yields CASSPGGASGREETQYF. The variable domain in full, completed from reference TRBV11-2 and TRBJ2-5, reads EAGVAQSPRYKIIEKRQSVAFWCNPISGHATLYWYQQILGQGPKLLIQFQNNGVVDDSQLPKDRFSAERLKGVDSTLKIQPAKLEDSAVYLCASSPGGASGREETQYFGPGTRLLVL.

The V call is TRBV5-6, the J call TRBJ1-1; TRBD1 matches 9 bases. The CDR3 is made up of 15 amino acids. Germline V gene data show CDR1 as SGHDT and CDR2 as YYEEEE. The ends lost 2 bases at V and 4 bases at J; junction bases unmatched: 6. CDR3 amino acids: CASSFGQGRGTEAFF. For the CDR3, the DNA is TGTGCCAGCAGCTTCGGACAGGGGCGTGGCACTGAAGCTTTCTTT.

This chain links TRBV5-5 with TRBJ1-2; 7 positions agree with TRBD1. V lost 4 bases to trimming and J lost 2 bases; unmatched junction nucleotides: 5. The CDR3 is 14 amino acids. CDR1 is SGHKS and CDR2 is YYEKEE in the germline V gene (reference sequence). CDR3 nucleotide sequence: TGTGCCAGCAGCGCTCGACAGGGCAACTATGGCTACACCTTC. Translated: CASSARQGNYGYTF.